The subject of this entry is one T cell receptor beta chain. Its antigen remains undetermined. The input lacks base qualities; no much larger clone sits a single base away. The data belong to a study of monozygotic twins with cystic fibrosis (dated by TCRdb to the early 2020s). Study-level background: Barcoded libraries were prepared from three micrograms of fragmented DNA with about 15 PCR cycles. The study compared TCR beta repertoires within and between 16 monozygotic twin pairs with cystic fibrosis to assess genetic influence on V and J gene usage. Made up mostly of children and adolescents, the cohort included ten female and six male twin pairs ranging in age from about 2.0 to 36.4 years, with a median of roughly 8.4 years. On the day blood was drawn, the twins' weight-for-height and FEVPerc (FEV1 disease centile) were ranked against those of the roughly 970 cohort participants. Data for three of the twin pairs had been reported previously in another context.

TCR beta CDR3 regions were amplified by multiplex PCR using the immunoSEQ immune profiling system, following the manufacturer's instructions. An Illumina NextSeq system was used for sequencing. On the study's bioinformatics: The immunoSEQ Analyzer platform handled processing of the sequence data, and clonality was calculated by taking the square root of Simpson's index of productive rearrangements. Similarity in V and J usage was quantified by Jensen-Shannon distance, and CDR3 generation probabilities were calculated with OLGA. The researchers looked up shared CDR3 sequences in the immuneACCESS database (August 2020) and in VDJdb (December 2020). TCRdb stores this immuneACCESS table with in-frame sequences only. Part of the clones is absent; in the studies checked, under half of the shortfall reflects unresolved V genes, and no reason is known for the rest. V, J and clone size are those of that table, while D and trimming were read from the DNA. The sample has around 33,000 clones on record, nearly 85% of them singletons. The ten largest clones represent about 1.8% of the sample.

The twin pairs came from the European Cystic Fibrosis Twin and Sibling Study Cohort, a cohort that recruited patients from 150 to 200 CF clinics across 14 European countries. Both zygosity and CFTR genotype were checked in-house, and zygosity was tested with multiplex PCR across nine short tandem repeat loci. Each twin gave a peripheral blood sample, and clinical parameters were documented on that same day of blood sampling. Genomic DNA was isolated from peripheral blood cells with phenol/chloroform and kept in TE buffer at 4 degrees C. Inclusive of the bounding cysteine and phenylalanine, the CDR3 is 12 residues long. Just CDR3 DNA is preserved here, 36 bases in frame from base 1. Via the germline V gene (reference sequence), CDR1 is GTSNPN and CDR2 SVGIG. Relative to germline, V is 4 bases shorter and J is 5 bases shorter, with 12 bases between their ends. What the work shows at the level of the full study, not this receptor alone: Significantly higher nucleotide-identical clonotype sharing was observed within monozygotic CF twin pairs than between unrelated CF individuals (P = 0.000026, Mann-Whitney). Simpson clonality was found to be generally low (median around 0.01), suggesting a naive-dominated repertoire, although higher clonality was observed in the most severely affected patients. The cohort was small, and the number of shared CDR3s showed no association with age, concordance or disease severity. V gene usage was most similar to the co-twin in 13 of 16 pairs, and J usage was most similar to the co-twin in 8 of 16 pairs, which suggests genetic constraints.

The TCR originated in a girl aged 2 to 10 with cystic fibrosis. What was sequenced was blood. The receptor chain draws on TRBV30 and TRBJ2-7; the D segment cannot be called with confidence. The CDR3 amino acid sequence is: CAWMGLLDEQYF. The DNA sequence follows: TGTGCCTGGATGGGCCTCTTGGACGAGCAGTACTTC.